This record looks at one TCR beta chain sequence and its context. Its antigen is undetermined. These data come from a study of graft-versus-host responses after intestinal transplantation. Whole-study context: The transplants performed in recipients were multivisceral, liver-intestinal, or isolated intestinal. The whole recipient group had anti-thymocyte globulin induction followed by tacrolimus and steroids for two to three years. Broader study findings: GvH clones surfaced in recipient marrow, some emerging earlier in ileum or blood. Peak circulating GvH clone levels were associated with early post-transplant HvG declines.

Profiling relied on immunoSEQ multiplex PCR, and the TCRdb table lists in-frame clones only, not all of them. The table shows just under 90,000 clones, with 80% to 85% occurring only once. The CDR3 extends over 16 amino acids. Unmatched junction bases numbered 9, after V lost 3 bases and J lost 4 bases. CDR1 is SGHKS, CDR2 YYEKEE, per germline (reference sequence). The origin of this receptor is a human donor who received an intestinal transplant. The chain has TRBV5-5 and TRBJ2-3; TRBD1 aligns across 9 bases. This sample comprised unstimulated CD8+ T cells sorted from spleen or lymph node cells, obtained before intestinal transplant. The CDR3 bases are TGTGCCAGCAGCTCCACGGACAGGGGAGACGCAGATACGCAGTATTTT. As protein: CASSSTDRGDADTQYF.